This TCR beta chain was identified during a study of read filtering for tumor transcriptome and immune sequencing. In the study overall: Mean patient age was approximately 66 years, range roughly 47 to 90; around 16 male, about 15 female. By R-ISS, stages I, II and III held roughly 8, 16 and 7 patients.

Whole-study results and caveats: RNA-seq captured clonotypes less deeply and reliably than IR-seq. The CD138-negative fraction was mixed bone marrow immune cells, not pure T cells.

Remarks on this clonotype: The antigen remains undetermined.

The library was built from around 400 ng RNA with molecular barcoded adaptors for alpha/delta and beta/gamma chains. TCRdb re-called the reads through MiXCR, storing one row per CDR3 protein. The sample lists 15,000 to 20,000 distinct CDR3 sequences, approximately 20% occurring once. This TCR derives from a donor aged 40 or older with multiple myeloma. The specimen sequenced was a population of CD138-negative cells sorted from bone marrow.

For the CDR3, the DNA is TGTGCCACCAGCTCACGGACAGGGCCGGAGACCCAGTACTTC. It translates to CATSSRTGPETQYF. The rearrangement joins TRBV15 to TRBJ2-5; TRBD1 matches at 8 bases. The germline gives CDR1 LNHNV, CDR2 YYDKDF (reference sequence). V lost 5 bases and J lost 5; bases outside the gene matches: 7. The CDR3 has 14 residues. Variable domain in full (rest from reference TRBV15 and TRBJ2-5): DAMVIQNPRYQVTQFGKPVTLSCSQTLNHNVMYWYQQKSSQAPKLLFHYYDKDFNNEADTPDNFQSRRPNTSFCFLDIRSPGLGDTAMYLCATSSRTGPETQYFGPGTRLLVL.